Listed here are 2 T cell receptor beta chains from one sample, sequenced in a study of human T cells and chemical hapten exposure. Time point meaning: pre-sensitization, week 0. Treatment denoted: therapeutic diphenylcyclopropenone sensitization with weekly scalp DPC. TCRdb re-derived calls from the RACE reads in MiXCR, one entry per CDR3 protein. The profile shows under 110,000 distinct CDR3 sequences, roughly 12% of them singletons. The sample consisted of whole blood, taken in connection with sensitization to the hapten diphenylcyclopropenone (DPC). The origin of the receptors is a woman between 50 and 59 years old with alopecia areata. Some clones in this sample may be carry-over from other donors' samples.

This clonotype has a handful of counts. The CDR3 DNA reads as TGTGCCAGCAGTTCCGGACAGGGCCTGGACCGCCAGTACTTC. Its protein product is CASSSGQGLDRQYF. This rearrangement joins TRBV6-5 to TRBJ2-7, with 8 positions matching TRBD1. J gave up 10 bases and V 4 bases, and 12 bases lay outside the gene matches. This CDR3 comprises 14 residues. Germline V gives CDR1 MNHEY, CDR2 SVGAGI.

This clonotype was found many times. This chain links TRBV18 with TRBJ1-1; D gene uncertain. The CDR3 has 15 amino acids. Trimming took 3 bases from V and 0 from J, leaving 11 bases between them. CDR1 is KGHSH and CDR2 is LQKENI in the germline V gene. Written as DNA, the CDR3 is TGTGCCAGCTCACCGACAACGGCCGTGAACACTGAAGCTTTCTTT. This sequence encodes CASSPTTAVNTEAFF.